This TCR beta chain was sequenced for a study of blood T cell repertoires in COVID-19. Assay used: immunoSEQ multiplex PCR; TCRdb lists only in-frame clones, some missing. The data contain fewer than 250,000 clones, over 80% of them seen just once; the ten biggest clones take up 2.5% to 3%. The germline V and J ends were trimmed by 6 bases and 1 base, with 9 bases remaining between them. This CDR3 is built from 13 residues. CDR1 is LGHNT, CDR2 FRNRAP, per germline. Sequencing was carried out using PBMCs or T cells enriched from blood (not recorded which). The V and J genes are TRBV12-5 and TRBJ1-1; D not certain. The source is a young woman with acute COVID-19. CDR3 coding DNA: TGTGCTAGTGGCCTACAGAGGAACACTGAAGCTTTCTTT. Protein sequence: CASGLQRNTEAFF.